These T cell receptor beta chains were read from a single sample in a study of T cell responses to AZD1222 COVID-19 vaccine. TCRdb's copy holds only in-frame clones and misses some; the assay was immunoSEQ multiplex PCR. The sample shows fewer than 100,000 clones, over 75% of them seen only once. The sequences come from peripheral blood, collected on day 0 of AZD1222 vaccination. The receptors derive from an adult in good health. CDR3s leave out the opening cysteine and the closing phenylalanine or tryptophan. Each record gives: clone size, V gene, CDR3 protein. Not all rows give a size; the values are once, few, many and, for expanded clones, a class.

few,TRBV19,ASSISAGPYGYT
NA,TRBV6-2/TRBV6-3,ASSLGPTYNEQF
NA,TRBV6-4,ASSHRGQGGETQY
NA,TRBV19,ASSARPGQGNYGYT
NA,TRBV11-2,ASSSTSVISYNEQF
NA,TRBV7-8,ASSSGQGSYYGYT
once,TRBV10-3,AISRTSGGSQETQY
NA,TRBV5-1,ASSRGTFQETQY
NA,TRBV7-2,ASTAQITGYGYT
NA,TRBV28,ASSLDTKTQY
NA,TRBV10-2,ASSEVATNEKLF
NA,TRBV4-2,ASSQGGYALWEQY
NA,TRBV29-1,SVSGGDNEQF
NA,TRBV6-4,ASSGLAEFNEQF
few,TRBV18,ASSQTGSSGNGYT
NA,TRBV3-1/TRBV3-2,ASSQGQGGTEAF
once,TRBV19,ASSIDPGTPYEQY
NA,TRBV28,ASNSGSPGDTQY
few,TRBV6-2/TRBV6-3,ASSYVGVTDTQY
NA,TRBV9,ASSVASGGASEQF
NA,TRBV5-1,ASSLGLAKETQY
NA,TRBV3-1/TRBV3-2,ASSRPMSRETQY
NA,TRBV28,ASIGGRARETQY
NA,TRBV5-1,ASSGTTGRNTEAF
NA,TRBV11-2,ASSPSLGDGYT